This TCR beta chain was captured in a study of blood T cell repertoires in COVID-19. Study-wide background: The study drew acute and convalescent COVID-19 samples from the United States, Italy and Spain. The analysed material was cDNA or gDNA that came from T cells, B-cell-depleted T cells, or PBMCs.

This clone was seen ten or more times. In the original workflow: The assay estimated nucleated cells by amplifying reference gene primers. Measured with immunoSEQ multiplex PCR; TCRdb has only the in-frame clones, and not every one. The V and J calls and clone size are taken from that table; D and trimming were inferred from the DNA. The table has around 100,000 clones, approximately 78% seen once. The specimen sequenced was peripheral blood. The TCR comes from a man aged 55 to 70 with active or convalescent COVID-19.

The chain's CDR3 is CASSPSTGARRTEAFF. CDR3 DNA sequence: TGTGCCAGCAGCCCCTCGACAGGGGCACGGCGAACTGAAGCTTTCTTT. V and J are TRBV3-1 (or the pseudogene TRBV3-2) and TRBJ1-1; 8 nucleotides line up with TRBD1. The V gene's germline CDR1 is LGHDT and CDR2 YNNKEL (reference sequence). The length of the CDR3 is 16 residues. V trimming: 4 bases; J trimming: 5 bases; junction bases outside the gene matches: 12.